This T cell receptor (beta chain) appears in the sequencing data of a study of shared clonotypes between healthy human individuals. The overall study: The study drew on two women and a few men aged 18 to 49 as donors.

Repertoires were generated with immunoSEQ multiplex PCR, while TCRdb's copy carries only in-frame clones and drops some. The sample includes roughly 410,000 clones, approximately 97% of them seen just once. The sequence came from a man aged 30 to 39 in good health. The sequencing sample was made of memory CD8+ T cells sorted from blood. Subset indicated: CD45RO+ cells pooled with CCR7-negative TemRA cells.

The CDR3 DNA reads TGTGCCAGCAGCTCCATCAGGGACAGGGGAGTAAAGGGCTACACCTTC. Translating it yields CASSSIRDRGVKGYTF. The rearrangement joins TRBV11-2 to TRBJ1-2; 10 positions agree with TRBD1. The CDR3 runs 16 residues. In germline, CDR1 is SGHAT, CDR2 FQNNGV. Trimming cost V 4 bases and J 8 bases; bases outside gene matches: 13.